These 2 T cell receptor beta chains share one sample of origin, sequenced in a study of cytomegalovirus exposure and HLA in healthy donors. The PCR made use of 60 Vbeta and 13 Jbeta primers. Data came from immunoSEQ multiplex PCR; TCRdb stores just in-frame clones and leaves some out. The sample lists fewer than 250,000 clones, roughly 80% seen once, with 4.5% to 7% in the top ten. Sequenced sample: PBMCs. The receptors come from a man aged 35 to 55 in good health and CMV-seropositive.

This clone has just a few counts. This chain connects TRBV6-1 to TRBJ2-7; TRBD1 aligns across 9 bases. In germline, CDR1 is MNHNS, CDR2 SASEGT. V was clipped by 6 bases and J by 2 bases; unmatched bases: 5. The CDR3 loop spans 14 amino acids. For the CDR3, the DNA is TGTGCCAGCAGCCTCAGGACAGGGGCCTACGAGCAGTACGTC. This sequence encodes CASSLRTGAYEQYV.

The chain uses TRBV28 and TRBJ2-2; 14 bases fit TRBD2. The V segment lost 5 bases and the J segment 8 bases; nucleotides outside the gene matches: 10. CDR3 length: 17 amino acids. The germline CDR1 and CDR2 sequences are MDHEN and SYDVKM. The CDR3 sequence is CASSPTSGRAGRGELFF. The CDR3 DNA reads TGTGCCAGCAGTCCGACTAGCGGGAGGGCCGGTCGGGGGGAGCTGTTTTTT. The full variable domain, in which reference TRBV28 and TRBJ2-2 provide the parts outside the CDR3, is DVKVTQSSRYLVKRTGEKVFLECVQDMDHENMFWYRQDPGLGLRLIYFSYDVKMKEKGDIPEGYSVSREKKERFSLILESASTNQTSMYLCASSPTSGRAGRGELFFGEGSRLTVL.